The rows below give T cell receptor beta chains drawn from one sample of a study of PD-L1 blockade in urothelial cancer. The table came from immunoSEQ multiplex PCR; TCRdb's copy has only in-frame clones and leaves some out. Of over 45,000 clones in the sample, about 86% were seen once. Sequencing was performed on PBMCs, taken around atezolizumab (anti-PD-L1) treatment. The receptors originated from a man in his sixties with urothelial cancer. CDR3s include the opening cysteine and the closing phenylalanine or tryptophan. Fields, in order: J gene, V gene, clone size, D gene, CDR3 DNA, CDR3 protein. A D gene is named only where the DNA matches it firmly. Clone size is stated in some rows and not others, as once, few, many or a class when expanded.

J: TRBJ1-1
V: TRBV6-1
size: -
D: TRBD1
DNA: TGTGCCAGCACCCCTTTACAGGGGGGTACTGAAGCTTTCTTT
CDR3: CASTPLQGGTEAFF

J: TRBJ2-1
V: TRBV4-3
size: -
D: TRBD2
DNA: TGCGCCAGCAGCCAAGAGTGGGTAGCGGGGGATGTTTACAATGAGCAGTTCTTC
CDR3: CASSQEWVAGDVYNEQFF

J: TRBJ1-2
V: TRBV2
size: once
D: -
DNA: TGTGCCAGCAGTGACTTACGAGGCTATGGCTACACCTTC
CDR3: CASSDLRGYGYTF

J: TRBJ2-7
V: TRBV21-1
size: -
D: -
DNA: TGTGCCAGCCTCTCAAACAGGGCCCTTGAGCAGTACTTC
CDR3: CASLSNRALEQYF

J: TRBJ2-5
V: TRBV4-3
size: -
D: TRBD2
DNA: TGCGCCAGCAGCCAAGATCGATGGGCTAGCGGGGGTCAAGAGACCCAGTACTTC
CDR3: CASSQDRWASGGQETQYF

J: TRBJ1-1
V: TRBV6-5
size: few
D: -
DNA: TGTGCCAGCAGTTTCAGGGGTGCTGAAGCTTTCTTT
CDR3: CASSFRGAEAFF

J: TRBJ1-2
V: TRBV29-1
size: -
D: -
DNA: TGCAGCGTTCTTGTTCGGAAGGGGGACAACTATGGCTACACCTTC
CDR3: CSVLVRKGDNYGYTF

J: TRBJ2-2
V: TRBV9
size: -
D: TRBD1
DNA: TGTGCCAGCAGCGGAAGACAGGGTTTGTCCTTGTTGGCCGGGGAGCTGTTTTTT
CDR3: CASSGRQGLSLLAGELFF

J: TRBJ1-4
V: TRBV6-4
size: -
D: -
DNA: TGTGCCAGCAGTGCCGCGAGCGGGGGCAATGAAAAACTGTTTTTT
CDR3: CASSAASGGNEKLFF

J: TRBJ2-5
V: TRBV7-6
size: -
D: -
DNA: TGTGCCAGCAGCTTAGAACAGGGCGGACAAGAGACCCAGTACTTC
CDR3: CASSLEQGGQETQYF

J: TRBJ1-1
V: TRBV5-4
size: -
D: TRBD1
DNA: TGTGCCAGCAGCGTGCCCGGGACAGGGGGTGCGAACACTGAAGCTTTCTTT
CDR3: CASSVPGTGGANTEAFF

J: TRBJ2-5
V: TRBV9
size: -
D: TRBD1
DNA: TGTGCCAGCAGCCCCCGACAGGGCCGACTCCAAGAGACCCAGTACTTC
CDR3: CASSPRQGRLQETQYF

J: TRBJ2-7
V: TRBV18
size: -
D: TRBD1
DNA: TGTGCCAGCTCACTAAGACAGGGTGAAAGTGAGCAGTACTTC
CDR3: CASSLRQGESEQYF

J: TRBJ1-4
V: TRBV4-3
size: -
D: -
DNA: TGCGCCAGCAGCCAAGATATCGTGAATGAAAAACTGTTTTTT
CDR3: CASSQDIVNEKLFF

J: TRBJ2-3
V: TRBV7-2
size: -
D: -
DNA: TGTGCCAGCAGCTCCCCTCCGTTCACAGATACGCAGTATTTT
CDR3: CASSSPPFTDTQYF

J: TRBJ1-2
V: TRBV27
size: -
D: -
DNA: TGTGCCAGCACCCCACACGCGGGGTATGGCTACACCTTC
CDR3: CASTPHAGYGYTF

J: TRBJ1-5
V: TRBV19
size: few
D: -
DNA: TGTGCCAGTAGTTGGACAAGCAATCAGCCCCAGCATTTT
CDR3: CASSWTSNQPQHF

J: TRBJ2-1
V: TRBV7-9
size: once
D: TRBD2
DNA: TGTGCCAGCAGGGGACTAGCGGGAGTTTCCTACAATGAGCAGTTCTTC
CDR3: CASRGLAGVSYNEQFF

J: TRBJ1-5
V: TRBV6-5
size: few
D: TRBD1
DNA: TGTGCCAGCAGACAACAGGGGAATCAGCCCCAGCATTTT
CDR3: CASRQQGNQPQHF

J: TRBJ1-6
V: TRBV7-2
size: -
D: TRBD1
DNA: TGTGCCAGCAGCTTAGTGCAGGGGGCATCACCCCTCCACTTT
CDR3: CASSLVQGASPLHF

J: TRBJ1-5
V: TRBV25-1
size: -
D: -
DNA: TGTGCCAGCAGTGGGGGGGCGGGGGGAGACACCGTCGGACAGCCCCAGCATTTT
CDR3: CASSGGAGGDTVGQPQHF

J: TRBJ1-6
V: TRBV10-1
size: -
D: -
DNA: TGCGCCAGCAGTCAGGGGAATAATTCACCCCTCCACTTT
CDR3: CASSQGNNSPLHF

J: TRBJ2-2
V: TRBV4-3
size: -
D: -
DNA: TGCGCCAGCAGCCCACAAGCATGGACAAACACCGGGGAGCTGTTTTTT
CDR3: CASSPQAWTNTGELFF

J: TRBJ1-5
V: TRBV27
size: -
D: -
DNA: TGTGCCAGCAGTTTATGGGGGGAAGGGCAGCCCCAGCATTTT
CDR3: CASSLWGEGQPQHF

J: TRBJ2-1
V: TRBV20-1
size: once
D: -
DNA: TGCAGTGCTATTAGGAGTATTGAGCAGTTCTTC
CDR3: CSAIRSIEQFF

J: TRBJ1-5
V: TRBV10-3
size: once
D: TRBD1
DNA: TGTGCCATCAGGGACAGGGGAGGCGATCAGCCCCAGCATTTT
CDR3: CAIRDRGGDQPQHF

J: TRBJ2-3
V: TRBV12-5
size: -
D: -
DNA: TGTGCTAGTGGTTTGTCCCGGGACTTAGTCGTTGGGGATACGCAGTATTTT
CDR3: CASGLSRDLVVGDTQYF

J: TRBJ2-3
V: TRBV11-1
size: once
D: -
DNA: TGTGCCAGCAGCGCCTGGACAGATTATTCGGATACGCAGTATTTT
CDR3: CASSAWTDYSDTQYF

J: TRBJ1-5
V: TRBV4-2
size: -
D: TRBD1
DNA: TGTGCCAGCAGCCGCCAAACAGGGGTAGGTCAGCCCCAGCATTTT
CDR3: CASSRQTGVGQPQHF

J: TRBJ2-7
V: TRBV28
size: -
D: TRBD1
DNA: TGTGCCAGCAGTGACTCGGGACAGGGGTACGAGCAGTACTTC
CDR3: CASSDSGQGYEQYF

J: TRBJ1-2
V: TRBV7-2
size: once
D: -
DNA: TGTGCCAGCAGCTTGGCCCAAGTTCACACCTATGGCTACACCTTC
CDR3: CASSLAQVHTYGYTF

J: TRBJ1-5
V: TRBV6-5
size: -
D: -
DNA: TGTGCCAGTCGCAAGGGGTTTGCCAATCAGCCCCAGCATTTT
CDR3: CASRKGFANQPQHF

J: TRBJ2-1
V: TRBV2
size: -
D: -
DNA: TGTGCCAGCAGTTATGTTCGTGACAATGAGCAGTTCTTC
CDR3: CASSYVRDNEQFF

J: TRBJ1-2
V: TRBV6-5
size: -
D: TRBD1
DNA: TGTGCCAGCAGTTACCTAATTCCGGGACAGCCCTATGGCTACACCTTC
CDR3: CASSYLIPGQPYGYTF

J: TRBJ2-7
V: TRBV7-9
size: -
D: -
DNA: TGTGCCAGCAGCTTACAGGAACACTCCTACGAGCAGTACTTC
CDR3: CASSLQEHSYEQYF

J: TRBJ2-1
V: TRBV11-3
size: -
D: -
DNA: TGTGCCAGCAGCTTAGGGGAGGGGGTCTATTTCGATGAGCAGTTCTTC
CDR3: CASSLGEGVYFDEQFF

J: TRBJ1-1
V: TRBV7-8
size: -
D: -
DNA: TGTGCCAGCAGCTTAGCAACTAGGGCTGAAGCTTTCTTT
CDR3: CASSLATRAEAFF

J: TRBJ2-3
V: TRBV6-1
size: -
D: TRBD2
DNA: TGTGCCAGCAGCGAATGGTCTAGCGGGGCGACCACAGATACGCAGTATTTT
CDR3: CASSEWSSGATTDTQYF

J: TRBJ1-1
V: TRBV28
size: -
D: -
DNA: TGTGCCAGCAGTTTACAGGGTGTAGGAACTGAAGCTTTCTTT
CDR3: CASSLQGVGTEAFF

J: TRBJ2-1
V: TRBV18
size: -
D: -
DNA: TGTGCCAGCTCACCCCTGCCGATTAGCGGATCCGGATCCTACAATGAGCAGTTCTTC
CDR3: CASSPLPISGSGSYNEQFF

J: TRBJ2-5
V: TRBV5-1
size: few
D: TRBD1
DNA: TGCGCCAGCAGCTCCGGACAGGGGGGTCAAGAGACCCAGTACTTC
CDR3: CASSSGQGGQETQYF

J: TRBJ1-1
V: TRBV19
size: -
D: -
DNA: TGTGCCAGCAAGTGGGGCCCTGAAGCTTTCTTT
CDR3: CASKWGPEAFF

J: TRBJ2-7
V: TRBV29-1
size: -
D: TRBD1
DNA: TGCAGCGCCGGGACAGGGGCCGGCGAGCAGTACTTC
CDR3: CSAGTGAGEQYF

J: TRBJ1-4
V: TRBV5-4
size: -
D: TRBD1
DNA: TGTGCCAGTAGCAGGGGGTTTGATGAAAAACTGTTTTTT
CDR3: CASSRGFDEKLFF

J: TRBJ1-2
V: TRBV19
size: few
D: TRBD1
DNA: TGTGCCAGTAAACGAAAGGACAGGGGCTCGGTCACCTTC
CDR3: CASKRKDRGSVTF

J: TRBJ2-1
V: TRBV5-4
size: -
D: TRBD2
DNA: TGTGCCAGCAGCTTGAGGGTAGCGGGAGGTGAGGAGCAGTTCTTC
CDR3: CASSLRVAGGEEQFF

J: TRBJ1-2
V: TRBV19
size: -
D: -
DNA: TGTGCCAGTAGTCTCCAACAGGCTCAATATGGCTACACCTTC
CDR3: CASSLQQAQYGYTF

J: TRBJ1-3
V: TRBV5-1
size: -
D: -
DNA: TGCGCCAGCAGTCCCCAGGACTCTGGAAACACCATATATTTT
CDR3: CASSPQDSGNTIYF

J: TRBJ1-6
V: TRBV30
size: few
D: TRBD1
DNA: TGTGCCTGGAGTGTTGACAGGGGCTCACCCCTCCACTTT
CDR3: CAWSVDRGSPLHF

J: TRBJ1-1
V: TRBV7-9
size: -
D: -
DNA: TGTGCCAGCAGCAACCTCGACAGGAACACTGAAGCTTTCTTT
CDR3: CASSNLDRNTEAFF